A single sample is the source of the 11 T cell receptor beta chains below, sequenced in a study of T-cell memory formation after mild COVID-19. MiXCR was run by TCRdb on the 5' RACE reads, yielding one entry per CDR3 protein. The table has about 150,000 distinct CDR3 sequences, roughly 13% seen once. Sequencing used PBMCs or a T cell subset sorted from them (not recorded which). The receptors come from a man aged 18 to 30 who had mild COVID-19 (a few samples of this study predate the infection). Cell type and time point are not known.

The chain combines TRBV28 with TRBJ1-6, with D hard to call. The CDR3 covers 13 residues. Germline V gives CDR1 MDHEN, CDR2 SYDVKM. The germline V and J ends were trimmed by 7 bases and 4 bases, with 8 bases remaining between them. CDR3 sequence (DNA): TGTGCCAGCAAGGTCCTTTATAATTCACCCCTCCACTTT. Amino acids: CASKVLYNSPLHF.

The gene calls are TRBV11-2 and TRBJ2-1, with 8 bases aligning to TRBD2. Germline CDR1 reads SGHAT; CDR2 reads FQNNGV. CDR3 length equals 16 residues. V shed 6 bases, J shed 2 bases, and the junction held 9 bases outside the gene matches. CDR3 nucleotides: TGTGCCAGCAGGATACGGGAGGGGGGGACCTACAATGAGCAGTTCTTC. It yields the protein CASRIREGGTYNEQFF.

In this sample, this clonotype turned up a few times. CDR3 DNA: TGTGCCAGCGCGTTGGAACCTCAGGGAGACAATCAGCCCCAGCATTTT. Amino acids: CASALEPQGDNQPQHF. The V and J genes are TRBV28 and TRBJ1-5; weak D call: TRBD1 (5 bases). V dropped 8 bases and J dropped 3 bases, with 20 bases sitting between them. The V gene's germline CDR1 is MDHEN and CDR2 SYDVKM. This CDR3 is 16 amino acids long.

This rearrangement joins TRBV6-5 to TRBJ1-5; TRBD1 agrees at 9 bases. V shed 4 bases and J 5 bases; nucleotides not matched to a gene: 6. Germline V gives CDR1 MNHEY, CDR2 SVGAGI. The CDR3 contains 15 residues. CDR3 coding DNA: TGTGCCAGCAGTTTAACAGGGGGCGCCTATCAGCCCCAGCATTTT. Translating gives CASSLTGGAYQPQHF.

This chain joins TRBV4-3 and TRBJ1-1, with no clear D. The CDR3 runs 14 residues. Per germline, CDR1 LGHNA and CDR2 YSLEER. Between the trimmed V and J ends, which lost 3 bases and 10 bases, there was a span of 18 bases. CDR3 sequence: CASSQGADAKGAFF. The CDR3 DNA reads TGCGCCAGCAGCCAGGGCGCGGACGCCAAAGGAGCTTTCTTT.

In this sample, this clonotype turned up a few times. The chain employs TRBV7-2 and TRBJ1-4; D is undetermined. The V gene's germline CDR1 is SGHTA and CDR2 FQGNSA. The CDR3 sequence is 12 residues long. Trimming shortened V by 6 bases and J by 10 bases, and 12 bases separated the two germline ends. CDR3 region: CASRFEIGKLFF. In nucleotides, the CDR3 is TGTGCCAGCAGATTCGAAATCGGAAAACTGTTTTTT.

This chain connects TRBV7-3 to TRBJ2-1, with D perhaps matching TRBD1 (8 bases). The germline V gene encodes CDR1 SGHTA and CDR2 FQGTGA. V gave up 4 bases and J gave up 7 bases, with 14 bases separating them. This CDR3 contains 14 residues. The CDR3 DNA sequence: TGTGCCAGCAGCTCGGACAGGGAGGGGAATGAGCAGTTCTTC. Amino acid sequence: CASSSDREGNEQFF. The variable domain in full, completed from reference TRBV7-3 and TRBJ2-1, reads GAGVSQTPSNKVTEKGKYVELRCDPISGHTALYWYRQSLGQGPEFLIYFQGTGAADDSGLPNDRFFAVRPEGSVSTLKIQRTERGDSAVYLCASSSDREGNEQFFGPGTRLTVL.

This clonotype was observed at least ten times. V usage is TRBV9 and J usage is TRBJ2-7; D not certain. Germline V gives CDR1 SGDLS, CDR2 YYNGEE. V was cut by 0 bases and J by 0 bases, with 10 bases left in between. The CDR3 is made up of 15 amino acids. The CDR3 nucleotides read TGTGCCAGCAGCGTAGCGGCAGTCAGCTCCTACGAGCAGTACTTC. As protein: CASSVAAVSSYEQYF.

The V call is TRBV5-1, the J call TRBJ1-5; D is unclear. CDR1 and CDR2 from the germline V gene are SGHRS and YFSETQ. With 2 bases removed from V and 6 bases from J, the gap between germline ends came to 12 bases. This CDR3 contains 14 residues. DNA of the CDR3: TGCGCCAGCAGCTTTAACGGGGAGGGTCAGCCCCAGCATTTT. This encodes CASSFNGEGQPQHF.

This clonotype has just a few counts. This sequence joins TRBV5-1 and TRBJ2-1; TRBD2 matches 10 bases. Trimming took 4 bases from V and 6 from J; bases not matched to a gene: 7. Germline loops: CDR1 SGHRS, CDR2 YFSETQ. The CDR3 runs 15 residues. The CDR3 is CASSQGLAVFNEQFF. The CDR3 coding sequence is TGCGCCAGCAGCCAAGGACTAGCGGTCTTCAATGAGCAGTTCTTC.

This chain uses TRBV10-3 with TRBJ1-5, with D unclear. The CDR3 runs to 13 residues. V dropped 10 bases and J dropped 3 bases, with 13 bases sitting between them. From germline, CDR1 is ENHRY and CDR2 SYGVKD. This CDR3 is CATTFGYNQPQHF. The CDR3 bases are TGTGCCACCACCTTCGGGTACAATCAGCCCCAGCATTTT.